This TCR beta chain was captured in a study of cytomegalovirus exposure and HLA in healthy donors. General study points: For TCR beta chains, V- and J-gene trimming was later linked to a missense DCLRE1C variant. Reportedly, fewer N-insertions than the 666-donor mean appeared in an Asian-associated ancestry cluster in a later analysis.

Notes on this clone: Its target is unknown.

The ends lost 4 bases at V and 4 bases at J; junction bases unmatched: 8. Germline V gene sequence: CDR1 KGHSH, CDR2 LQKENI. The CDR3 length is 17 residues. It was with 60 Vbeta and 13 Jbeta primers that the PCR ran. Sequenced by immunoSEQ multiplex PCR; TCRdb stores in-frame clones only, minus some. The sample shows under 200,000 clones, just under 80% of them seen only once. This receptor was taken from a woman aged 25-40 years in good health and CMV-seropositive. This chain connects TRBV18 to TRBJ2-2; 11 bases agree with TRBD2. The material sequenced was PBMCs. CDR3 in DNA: TGTGCCAGCTCACTTACCCTAGCGGGAGGTCCCACCGGGGAGCTGTTTTTT. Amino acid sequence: CASSLTLAGGPTGELFF.